This TCR beta chain emerged from a study of immune cell composition in non-small cell lung cancer. For the study at large: Tumours were mainly lung adenocarcinoma or squamous cell carcinoma. Overall study findings and caveats: Top 10 clone scores and clonality were higher in squamous than adenocarcinoma. In adenocarcinoma, maximal tumour-associated clone frequency tracked TIL tumour reactivity.

The CDR3 has 13 residues. Between the trimmed V and J ends, which lost 8 bases and 3 bases, there was a span of 11 bases. From germline, CDR1 is MDHEN and CDR2 SYDVKM. The repertoire was sequenced with immunoSEQ multiplex PCR; TCRdb's copy has only in-frame clones and lacks some. The sample lists 14,000 or so clones, about 84% occurring once. To note about this clone: Its antigen remains unidentified.

Input material: lung tumor tissue. The chain recombines TRBV28 with TRBJ1-3; D remains unclear. This TCR derives from a human donor with non-small cell lung cancer. The CDR3 sequence is CASGPRYGNTIYF. The DNA of the CDR3 is TGTGCCAGCGGCCCGAGATATGGAAACACCATATATTTT.